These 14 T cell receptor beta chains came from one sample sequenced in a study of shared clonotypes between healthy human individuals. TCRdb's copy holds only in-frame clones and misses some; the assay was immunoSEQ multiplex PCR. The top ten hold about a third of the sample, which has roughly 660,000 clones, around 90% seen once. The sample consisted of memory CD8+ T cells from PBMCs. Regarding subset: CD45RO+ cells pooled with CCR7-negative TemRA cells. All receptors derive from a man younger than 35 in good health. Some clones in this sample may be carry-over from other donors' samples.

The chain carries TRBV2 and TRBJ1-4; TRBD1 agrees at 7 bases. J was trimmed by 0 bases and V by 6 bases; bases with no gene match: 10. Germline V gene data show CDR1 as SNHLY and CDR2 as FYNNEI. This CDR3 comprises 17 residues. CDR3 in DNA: TGTGCCAGCAGCGCCCCTCAGGGGGAAACAACTAATGAAAAACTGTTTTTT. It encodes CASSAPQGETTNEKLFF.

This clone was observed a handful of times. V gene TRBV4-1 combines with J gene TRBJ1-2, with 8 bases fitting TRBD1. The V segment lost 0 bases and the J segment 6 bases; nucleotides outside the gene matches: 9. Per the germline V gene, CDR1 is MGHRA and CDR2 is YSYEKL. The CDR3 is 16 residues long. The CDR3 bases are TGCGCCAGCAGCCAAGATCCCAGCTGGACAGGGAATGGCTACACCTTC. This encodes CASSQDPSWTGNGYTF.

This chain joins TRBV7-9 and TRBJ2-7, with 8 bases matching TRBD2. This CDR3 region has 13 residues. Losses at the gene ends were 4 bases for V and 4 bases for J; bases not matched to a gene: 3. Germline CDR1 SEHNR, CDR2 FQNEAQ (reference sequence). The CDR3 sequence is CASSSSGPYEQYF. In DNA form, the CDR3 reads TGTGCCAGCAGCTCTAGCGGGCCTTACGAGCAGTACTTC.

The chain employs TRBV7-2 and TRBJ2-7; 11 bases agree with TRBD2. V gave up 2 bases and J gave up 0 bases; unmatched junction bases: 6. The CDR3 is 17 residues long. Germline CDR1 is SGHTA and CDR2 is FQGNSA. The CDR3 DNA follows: TGTGCCAGCAGCTTAACGACTAGCGGGACCCTCTCCTACGAGCAGTACTTC. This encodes CASSLTTSGTLSYEQYF.

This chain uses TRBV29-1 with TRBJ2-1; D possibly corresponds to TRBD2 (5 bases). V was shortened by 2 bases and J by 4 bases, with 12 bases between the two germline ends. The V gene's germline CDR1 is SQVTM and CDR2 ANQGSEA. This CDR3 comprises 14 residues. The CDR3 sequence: CSVEMGGPYNEQFF. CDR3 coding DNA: TGCAGCGTTGAAATGGGCGGGCCTTACAATGAGCAGTTCTTC.

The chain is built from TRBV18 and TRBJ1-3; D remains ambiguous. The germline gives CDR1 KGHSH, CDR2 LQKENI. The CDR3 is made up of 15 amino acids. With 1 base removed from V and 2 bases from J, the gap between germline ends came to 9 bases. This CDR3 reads CASSPRTEAGNTIYF. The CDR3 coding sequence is TGTGCCAGCTCACCACGGACGGAAGCTGGAAACACCATATATTTT.

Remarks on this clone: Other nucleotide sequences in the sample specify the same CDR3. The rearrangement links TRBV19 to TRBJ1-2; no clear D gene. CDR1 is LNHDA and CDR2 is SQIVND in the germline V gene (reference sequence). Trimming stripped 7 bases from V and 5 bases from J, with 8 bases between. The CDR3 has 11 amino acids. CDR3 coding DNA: TGTGCCAGTACCGGAGGATATGGCTACACCTTC. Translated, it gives CASTGGYGYTF.

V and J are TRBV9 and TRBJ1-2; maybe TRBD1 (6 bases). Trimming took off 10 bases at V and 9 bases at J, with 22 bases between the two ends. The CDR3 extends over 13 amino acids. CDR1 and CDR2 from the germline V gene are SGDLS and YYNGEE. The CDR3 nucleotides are TGTGCCCCAGGGGAAACAGGCACTGAGCGCTACACCTTC. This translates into CAPGETGTERYTF.

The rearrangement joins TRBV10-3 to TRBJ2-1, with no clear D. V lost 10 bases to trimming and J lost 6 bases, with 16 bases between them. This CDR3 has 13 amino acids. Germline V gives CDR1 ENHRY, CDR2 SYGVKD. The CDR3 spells CATSTQSPNEQFF. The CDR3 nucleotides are TGTGCCACGTCCACACAGTCTCCCAATGAGCAGTTCTTC.

The CDR3 bases are TGCGCCAGCCGTGGTTTTGCGGAGATAACTAGCACAGATACGCAGTATTTT. It yields the protein CASRGFAEITSTDTQYF. The gene calls are TRBV5-1 and TRBJ2-3; D is ambiguous. The germline V gene encodes CDR1 SGHRS and CDR2 YFSETQ. The CDR3 spans 17 residues. V lost 7 bases to trimming and J lost 0 bases, with 21 bases between them.

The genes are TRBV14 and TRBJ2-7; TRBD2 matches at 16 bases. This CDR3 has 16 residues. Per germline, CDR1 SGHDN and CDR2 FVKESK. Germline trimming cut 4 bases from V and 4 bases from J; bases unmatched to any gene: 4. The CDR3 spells CASSLPGLAGGYEQYF. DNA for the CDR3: TGTGCCAGCAGCCTTCCGGGACTAGCGGGAGGGTACGAGCAGTACTTC.

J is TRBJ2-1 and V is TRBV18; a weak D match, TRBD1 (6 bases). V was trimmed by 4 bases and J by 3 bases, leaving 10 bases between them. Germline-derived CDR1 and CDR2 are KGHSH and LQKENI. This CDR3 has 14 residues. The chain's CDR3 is CASSLDSDYNEQFF. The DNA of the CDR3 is TGTGCCAGCTCACTGGACAGCGACTACAATGAGCAGTTCTTC.

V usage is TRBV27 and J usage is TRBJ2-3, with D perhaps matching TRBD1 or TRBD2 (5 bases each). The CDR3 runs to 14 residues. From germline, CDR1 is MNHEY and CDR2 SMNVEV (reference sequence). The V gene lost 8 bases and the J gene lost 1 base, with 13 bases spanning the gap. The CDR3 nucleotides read TGTGCCAGCCGCCAGAGGGGACGCACAGATACGCAGTATTTT. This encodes CASRQRGRTDTQYF.

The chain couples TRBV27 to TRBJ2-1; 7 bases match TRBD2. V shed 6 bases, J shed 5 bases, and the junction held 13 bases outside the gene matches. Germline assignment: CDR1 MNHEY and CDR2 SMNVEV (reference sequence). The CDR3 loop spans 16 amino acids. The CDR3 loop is CASSIGARLANNEQFF. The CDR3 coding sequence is TGTGCCAGCAGCATTGGGGCCCGACTAGCCAACAATGAGCAGTTCTTC.